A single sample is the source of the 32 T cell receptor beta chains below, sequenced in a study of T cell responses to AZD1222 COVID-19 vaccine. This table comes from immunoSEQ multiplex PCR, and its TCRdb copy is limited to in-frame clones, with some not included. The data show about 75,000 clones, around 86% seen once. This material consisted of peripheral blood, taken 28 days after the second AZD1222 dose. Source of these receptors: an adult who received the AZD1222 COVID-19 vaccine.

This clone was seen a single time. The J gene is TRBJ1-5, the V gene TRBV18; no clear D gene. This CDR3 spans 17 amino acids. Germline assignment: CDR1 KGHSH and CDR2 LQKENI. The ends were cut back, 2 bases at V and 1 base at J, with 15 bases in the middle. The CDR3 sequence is CASSPTRGGSSNQPQHF. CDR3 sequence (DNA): TGTGCCAGCTCACCAACCCGGGGAGGATCGAGCAATCAGCCCCAGCATTTT.

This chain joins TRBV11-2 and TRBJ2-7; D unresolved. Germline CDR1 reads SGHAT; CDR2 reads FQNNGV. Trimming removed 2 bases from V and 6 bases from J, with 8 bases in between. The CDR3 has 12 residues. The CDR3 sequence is CASSLLVGEQYF. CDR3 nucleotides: TGTGCCAGCAGCTTATTGGTCGGCGAGCAGTACTTC.

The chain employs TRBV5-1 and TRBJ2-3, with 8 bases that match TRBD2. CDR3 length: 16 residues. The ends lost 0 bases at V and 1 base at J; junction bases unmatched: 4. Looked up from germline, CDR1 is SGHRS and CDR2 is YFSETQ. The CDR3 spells CASSLEAGGGTDTQYF. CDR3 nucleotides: TGCGCCAGCAGCTTGGAGGCGGGGGGTGGCACAGATACGCAGTATTTT.

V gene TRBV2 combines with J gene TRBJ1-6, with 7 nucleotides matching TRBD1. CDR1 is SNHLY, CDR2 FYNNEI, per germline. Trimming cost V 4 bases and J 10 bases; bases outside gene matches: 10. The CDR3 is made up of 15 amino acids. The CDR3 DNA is TGTGCCAGCAGTGCCATGACAGGGAAGGCATCACCCCTCCACTTT. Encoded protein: CASSAMTGKASPLHF.

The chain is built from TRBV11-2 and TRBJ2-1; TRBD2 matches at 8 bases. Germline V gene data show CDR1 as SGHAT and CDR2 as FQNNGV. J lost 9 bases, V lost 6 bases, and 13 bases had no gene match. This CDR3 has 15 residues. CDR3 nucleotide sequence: TGTGCCAGCAGGGCCCTAGCGGGCCCAGGTTTTGAGCAGTTCTTC. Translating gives CASRALAGPGFEQFF.

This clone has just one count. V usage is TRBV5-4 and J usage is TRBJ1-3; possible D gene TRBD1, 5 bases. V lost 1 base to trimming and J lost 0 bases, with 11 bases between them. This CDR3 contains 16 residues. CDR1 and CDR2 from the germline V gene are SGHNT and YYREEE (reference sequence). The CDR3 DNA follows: TGTGCCAGCAGCTTGTGGGGGGGAAACTCTGGAAACACCATATATTTT. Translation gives CASSLWGGNSGNTIYF. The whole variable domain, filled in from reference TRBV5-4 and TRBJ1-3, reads ETGVTQSPTHLIKTRGQQVTLRCSSQSGHNTVSWYQQALGQGPQFIFQYYREEENGRGNFPPRFSGLQFPNYSSELNVNALELDDSALYLCASSLWGGNSGNTIYFGEGSWLTVV.

The CDR3 region is CASSMVGQSRGLYQPQHF. CDR3 DNA sequence: TGTGCCAGTAGTATGGTTGGACAGTCCCGGGGCCTATATCAGCCCCAGCATTTT. The chain is built from TRBV19 and TRBJ1-5; maybe TRBD1 (6 bases). Trimming removed 3 bases at V and 5 bases at J, with 23 bases between. CDR3 length: 18 amino acids. In germline, CDR1 is LNHDA, CDR2 SQIVND (reference sequence). The complete variable domain, with remaining parts taken from reference TRBV19 and TRBJ1-5, reads DGGITQSPKYLFRKEGQNVTLSCEQNLNHDAMYWYRQDPGQGLRLIYYSQIVNDFQKGDIAEGYSVSREKKESFPLTVTSAQKNPTAFYLCASSMVGQSRGLYQPQHFGDGTRLSIL.

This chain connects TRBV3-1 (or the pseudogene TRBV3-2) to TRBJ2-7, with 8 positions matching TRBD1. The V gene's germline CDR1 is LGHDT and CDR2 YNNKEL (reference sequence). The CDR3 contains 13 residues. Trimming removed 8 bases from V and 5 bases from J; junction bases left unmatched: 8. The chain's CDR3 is CASQKRQGNEQYF. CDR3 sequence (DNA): TGTGCCAGCCAGAAGAGACAGGGGAACGAGCAGTACTTC.

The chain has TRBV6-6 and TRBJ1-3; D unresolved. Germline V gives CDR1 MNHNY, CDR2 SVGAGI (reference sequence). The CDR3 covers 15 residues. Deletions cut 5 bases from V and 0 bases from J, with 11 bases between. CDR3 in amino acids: CASSPLERSGNTIYF. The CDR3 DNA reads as TGTGCCAGCAGTCCCCTGGAGCGCTCTGGAAACACCATATATTTT.

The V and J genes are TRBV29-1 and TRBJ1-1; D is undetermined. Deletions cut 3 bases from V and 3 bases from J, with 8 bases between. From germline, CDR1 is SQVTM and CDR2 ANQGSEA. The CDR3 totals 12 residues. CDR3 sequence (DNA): TGCAGCGTTGACGGACGGTACACTGAAGCTTTCTTT. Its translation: CSVDGRYTEAFF.

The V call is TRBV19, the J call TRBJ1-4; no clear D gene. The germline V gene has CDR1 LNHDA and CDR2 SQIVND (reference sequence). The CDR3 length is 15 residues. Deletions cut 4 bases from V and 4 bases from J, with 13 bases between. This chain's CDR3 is CASSTRVGGNEKLFF. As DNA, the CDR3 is TGTGCCAGTAGTACCCGTGTGGGAGGTAATGAAAAACTGTTTTTT.

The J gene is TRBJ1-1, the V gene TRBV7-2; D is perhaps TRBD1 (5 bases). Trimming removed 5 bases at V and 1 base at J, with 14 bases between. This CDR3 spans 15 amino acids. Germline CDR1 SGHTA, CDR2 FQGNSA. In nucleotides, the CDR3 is TGTGCCAGCAGCCCCAACAGGCTCGGGAACACTGAAGCTTTCTTT. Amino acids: CASSPNRLGNTEAFF.

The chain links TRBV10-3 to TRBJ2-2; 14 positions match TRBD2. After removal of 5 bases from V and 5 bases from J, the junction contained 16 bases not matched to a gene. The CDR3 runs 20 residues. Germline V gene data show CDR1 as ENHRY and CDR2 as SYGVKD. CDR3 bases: TGTGCCATCAGTCGGCATAAGACTAGCGGGGGGGATCGACGAACCGGGGAGCTGTTTTTT. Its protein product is CAISRHKTSGGDRRTGELFF.

Here the CDR3 reads CASSSSRDTQYF. The CDR3, as DNA: TGTGCCAGCAGTTCCAGTCGCGATACGCAGTATTTT. V usage is TRBV6-2 or TRBV6-3 and J usage is TRBJ2-3; D gene ambiguous. The CDR3 has 12 residues. V was clipped by 4 bases and J by 6 bases, with 8 bases between them. Germline CDR1 MNHEY, CDR2 SVGEGT.

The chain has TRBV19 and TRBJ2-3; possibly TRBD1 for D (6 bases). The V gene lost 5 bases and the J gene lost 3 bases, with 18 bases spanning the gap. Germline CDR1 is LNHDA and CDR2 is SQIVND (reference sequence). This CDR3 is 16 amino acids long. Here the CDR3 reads CASSSTRGLGTDTQYF. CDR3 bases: TGTGCCAGTAGTTCCACCAGGGGCTTGGGGACAGATACGCAGTATTTT.

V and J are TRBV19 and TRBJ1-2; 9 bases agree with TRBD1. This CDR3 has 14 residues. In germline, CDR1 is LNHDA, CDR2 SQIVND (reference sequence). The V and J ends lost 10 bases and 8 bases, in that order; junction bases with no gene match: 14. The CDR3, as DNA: TGTGCCACCAAAGGAAGGGACAGGGTAACGGGCTACACCTTC. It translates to CATKGRDRVTGYTF. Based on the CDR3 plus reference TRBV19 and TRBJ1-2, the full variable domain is DGGITQSPKYLFRKEGQNVTLSCEQNLNHDAMYWYRQDPGQGLRLIYYSQIVNDFQKGDIAEGYSVSREKKESFPLTVTSAQKNPTAFYLCATKGRDRVTGYTFGSGTRLTVV.

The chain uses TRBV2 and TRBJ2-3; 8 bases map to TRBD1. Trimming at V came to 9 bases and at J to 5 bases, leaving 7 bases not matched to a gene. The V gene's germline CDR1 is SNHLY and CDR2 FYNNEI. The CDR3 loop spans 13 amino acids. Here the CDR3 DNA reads TGTGCCAGTTCGGGACAGGTCCAAGATACGCAGTATTTT. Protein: CASSGQVQDTQYF.

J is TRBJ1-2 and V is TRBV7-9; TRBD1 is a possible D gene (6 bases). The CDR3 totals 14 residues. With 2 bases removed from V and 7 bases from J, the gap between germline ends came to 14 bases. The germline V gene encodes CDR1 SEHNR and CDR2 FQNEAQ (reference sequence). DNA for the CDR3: TGTGCCAGCAGCTTATCAGGGGAGAAGGCTGGCTACACCTTC. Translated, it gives CASSLSGEKAGYTF.

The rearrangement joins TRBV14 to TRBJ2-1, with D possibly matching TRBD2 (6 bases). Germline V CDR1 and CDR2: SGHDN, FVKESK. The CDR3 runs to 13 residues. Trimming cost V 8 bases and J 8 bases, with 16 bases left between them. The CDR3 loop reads CASGTRPWHEQFF. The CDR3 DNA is TGTGCCAGCGGGACTCGACCTTGGCATGAGCAGTTCTTC.

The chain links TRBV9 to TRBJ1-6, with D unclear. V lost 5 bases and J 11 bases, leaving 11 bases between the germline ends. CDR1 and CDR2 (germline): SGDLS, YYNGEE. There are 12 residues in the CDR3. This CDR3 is CASRFGVAPLHF. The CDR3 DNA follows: TGTGCCAGCAGATTTGGGGTGGCACCCCTCCACTTT. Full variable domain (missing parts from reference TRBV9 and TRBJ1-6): DSGVTQTPKHLITATGQRVTLRCSPRSGDLSVYWYQQSLDQGLQFLIQYYNGEERAKGNILERFSAQQFPDLHSELNLSSLELGDSALYFCASRFGVAPLHFGNGTRLTVT.

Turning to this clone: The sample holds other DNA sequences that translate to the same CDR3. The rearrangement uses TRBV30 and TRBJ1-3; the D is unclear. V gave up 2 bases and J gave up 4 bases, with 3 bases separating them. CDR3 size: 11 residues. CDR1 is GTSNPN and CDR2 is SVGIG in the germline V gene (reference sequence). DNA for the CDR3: TGTGCCTGGAGTAAGGGAAACACCATATATTTT. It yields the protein CAWSKGNTIYF.

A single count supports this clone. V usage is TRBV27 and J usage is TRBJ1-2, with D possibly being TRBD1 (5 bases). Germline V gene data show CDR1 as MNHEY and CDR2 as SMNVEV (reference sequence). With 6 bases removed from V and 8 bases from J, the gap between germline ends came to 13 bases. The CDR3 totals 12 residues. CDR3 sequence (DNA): TGTGCCAGCAGAGGGGCAGGGCAGGGCTACACCTTC. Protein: CASRGAGQGYTF.

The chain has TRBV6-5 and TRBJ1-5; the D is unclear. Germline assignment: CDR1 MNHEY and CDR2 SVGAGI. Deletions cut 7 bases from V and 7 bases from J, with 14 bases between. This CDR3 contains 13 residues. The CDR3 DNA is TGTGCCAGCAAGAGTCAGTCCGGACAGCCCCAGCATTTT. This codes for CASKSQSGQPQHF.

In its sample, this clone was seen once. The CDR3 DNA reads TGTGCCAGCAGTTACTCAAGGGGTGGGGAGACCCAGTACTTC. This translates into CASSYSRGGETQYF. The chain couples TRBV6-5 to TRBJ2-5, with D maybe TRBD1 (5 bases). V lost 0 bases and J lost 5, with 10 bases in between. Germline V gene lookup returns CDR1 MNHEY and CDR2 SVGAGI. This CDR3 spans 14 amino acids.

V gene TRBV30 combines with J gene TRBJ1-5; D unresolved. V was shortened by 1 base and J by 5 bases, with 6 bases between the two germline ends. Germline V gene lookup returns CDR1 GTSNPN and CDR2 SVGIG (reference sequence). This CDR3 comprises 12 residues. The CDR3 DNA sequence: TGTGCCTGGAGTGGGTTTGATCAGCCCCAGCATTTT. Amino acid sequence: CAWSGFDQPQHF.

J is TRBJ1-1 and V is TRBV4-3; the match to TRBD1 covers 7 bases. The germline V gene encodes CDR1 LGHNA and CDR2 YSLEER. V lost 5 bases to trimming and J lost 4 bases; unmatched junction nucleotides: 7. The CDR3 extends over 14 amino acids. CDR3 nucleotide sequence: TGCGCCAGCAGCACGCAACAGGGGATCACTGAAGCTTTCTTT. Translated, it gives CASSTQQGITEAFF.

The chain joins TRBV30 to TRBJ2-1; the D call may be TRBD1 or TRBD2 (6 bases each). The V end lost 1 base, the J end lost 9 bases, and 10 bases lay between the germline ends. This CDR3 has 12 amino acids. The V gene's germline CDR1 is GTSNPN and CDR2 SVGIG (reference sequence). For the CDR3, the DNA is TGTGCCTGGAGTGGGGGGGCCGGTGAGCAGTTCTTC. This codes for CAWSGGAGEQFF.

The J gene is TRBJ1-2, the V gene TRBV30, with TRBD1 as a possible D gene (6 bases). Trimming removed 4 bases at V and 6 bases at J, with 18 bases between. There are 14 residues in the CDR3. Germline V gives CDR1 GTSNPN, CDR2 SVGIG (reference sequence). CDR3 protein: CAWTTGSAVNGYTF. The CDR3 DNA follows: TGTGCCTGGACAACAGGGTCCGCCGTGAATGGCTACACCTTC.

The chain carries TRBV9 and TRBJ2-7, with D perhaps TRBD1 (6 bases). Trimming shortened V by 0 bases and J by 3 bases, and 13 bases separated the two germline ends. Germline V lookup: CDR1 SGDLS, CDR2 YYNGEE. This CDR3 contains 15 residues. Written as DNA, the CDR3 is TGTGCCAGCAGCGTAGGGGGACAAAGTAACTACGAGCAGTACTTC. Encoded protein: CASSVGGQSNYEQYF.

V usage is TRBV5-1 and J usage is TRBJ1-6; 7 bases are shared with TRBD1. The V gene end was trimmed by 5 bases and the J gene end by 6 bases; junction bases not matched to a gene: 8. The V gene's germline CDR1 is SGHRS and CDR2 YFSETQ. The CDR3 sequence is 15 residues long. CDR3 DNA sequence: TGCGCCAGCAGAGCGCAGGGGGGGACTAATTCACCCCTCCACTTT. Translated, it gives CASRAQGGTNSPLHF.

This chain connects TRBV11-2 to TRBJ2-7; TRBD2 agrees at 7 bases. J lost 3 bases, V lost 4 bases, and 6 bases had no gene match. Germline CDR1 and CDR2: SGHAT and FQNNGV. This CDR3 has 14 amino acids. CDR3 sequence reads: CASSSPRDYYEQYF. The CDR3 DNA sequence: TGTGCCAGCAGCTCCCCCCGGGACTACTACGAGCAGTACTTC. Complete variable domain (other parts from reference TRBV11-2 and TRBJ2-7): EAGVAQSPRYKIIEKRQSVAFWCNPISGHATLYWYQQILGQGPKLLIQFQNNGVVDDSQLPKDRFSAERLKGVDSTLKIQPAKLEDSAVYLCASSSPRDYYEQYFGPGTRLTVT.

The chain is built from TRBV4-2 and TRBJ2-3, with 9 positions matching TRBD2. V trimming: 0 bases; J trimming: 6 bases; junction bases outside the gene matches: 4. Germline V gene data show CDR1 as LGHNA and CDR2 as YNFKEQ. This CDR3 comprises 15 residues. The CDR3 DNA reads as TGTGCCAGCAGCCAAGATCTAGCGGGGAGGGATACGCAGTATTTT. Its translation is CASSQDLAGRDTQYF.